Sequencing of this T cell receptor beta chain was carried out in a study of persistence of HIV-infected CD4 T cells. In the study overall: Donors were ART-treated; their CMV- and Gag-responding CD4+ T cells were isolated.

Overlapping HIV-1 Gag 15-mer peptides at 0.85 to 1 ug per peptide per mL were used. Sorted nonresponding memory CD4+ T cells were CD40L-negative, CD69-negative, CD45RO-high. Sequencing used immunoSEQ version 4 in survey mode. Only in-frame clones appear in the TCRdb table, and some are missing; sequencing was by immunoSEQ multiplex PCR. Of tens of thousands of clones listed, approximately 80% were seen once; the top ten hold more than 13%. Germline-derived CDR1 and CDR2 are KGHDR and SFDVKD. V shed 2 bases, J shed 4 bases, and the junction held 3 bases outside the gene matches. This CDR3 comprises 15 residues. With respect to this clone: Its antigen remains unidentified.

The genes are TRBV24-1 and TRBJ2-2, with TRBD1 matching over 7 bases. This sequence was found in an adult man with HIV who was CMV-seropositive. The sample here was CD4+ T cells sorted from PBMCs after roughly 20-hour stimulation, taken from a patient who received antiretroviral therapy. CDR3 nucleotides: TGTGCCACCAGTGATTCCACAGGGGTCACCGGGGAGCTGTTTTTT. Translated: CATSDSTGVTGELFF.